This TCR beta chain was sequenced during a study of blood T cell repertoires in COVID-19. As for the study in general: Samples taken during acute and convalescent COVID-19 were collected in the United States, Italy and Spain. PBMCs, B-cell-depleted T cells, or T cells were the source of the cDNA or gDNA that made up the material.

Per the study methods: Estimation of nucleated cell counts relied on the amplification of reference gene primers. The repertoire was sequenced with immunoSEQ multiplex PCR; TCRdb's copy has only in-frame clones and lacks some. The V and J calls and clone size were taken over from that table, and D and trimming were inferred from the DNA. The table lists roughly 34,000 clones, around nine tenths of them singletons. Trimming removed 4 bases from V and 9 bases from J; junction bases left unmatched: 6. The CDR3 covers 13 residues. Looked up from germline, CDR1 is SGHTA and CDR2 is FQGNSA. The clonotype was recovered from a woman older than 75 with active or convalescent COVID-19. The source material was peripheral blood. The chain employs TRBV7-2 and TRBJ2-1; 7 nucleotides agree with TRBD2. CDR3 in amino acids: CASSSFPGGEQFF. In DNA, the CDR3 is TGTGCCAGCAGCTCTTTCCCGGGGGGTGAGCAGTTCTTC.